This T cell receptor beta chain was obtained from a study of T cell clonality in common variable immunodeficiency. Study conclusions and caveats: Common variable immunodeficiency TCR beta sequences reportedly had fewer deletions and N-nucleotide insertions.

This clone was seen repeatedly, ten times or more. Its antigen is not identified. The CDR3 goes on 3 residues after the read ends, and that part is filled in from the germline J gene. The CDR3 totals 18 residues. Per the germline V gene, CDR1 is SGHTA and CDR2 is FQGTGA. After removal of 1 base from V and 0 bases from J, the junction contained 8 bases not matched to a gene. This table comes from immunoSEQ multiplex PCR, and its TCRdb copy is limited to in-frame clones, with some not included. In total the sample includes about 33,000 clones, none of them seen once. This chain joins TRBV7-3 and TRBJ2-3; 9 nucleotides agree with TRBD1. Sequenced material: peripheral blood mononuclear cells. This clonotype was sampled from a human donor with common variable immunodeficiency. This CDR3 is CASSLKGQGLTSTDTQYF. The CDR3 bases that were read are TGTGCCAGCAGCTTAAAGGGACAGGGTCTCACCAGCACAGATACG.